This T cell receptor (beta chain) was obtained from a study of control samples from healthy donors and cancer patients. The CDR3 loop spans 13 amino acids. V was cut by 5 bases and J by 6 bases, with 11 bases left in between. Germline V gives CDR1 LNHDA, CDR2 SQIVND (reference sequence). Repertoires were generated with immunoSEQ multiplex PCR, while TCRdb's copy carries only in-frame clones and drops some. The table includes about 82,000 clones, 94% detected once. This clonotype was sampled from a woman aged 18 to 35 in good health. Sequencing input: blood. J is TRBJ1-5 and V is TRBV19; tentatively, D is TRBD1 (6 bases). CDR3 region: CASSWQGSQPQHF. The CDR3 nucleotides are TGTGCCAGTAGTTGGCAGGGGAGTCAGCCCCAGCATTTT.